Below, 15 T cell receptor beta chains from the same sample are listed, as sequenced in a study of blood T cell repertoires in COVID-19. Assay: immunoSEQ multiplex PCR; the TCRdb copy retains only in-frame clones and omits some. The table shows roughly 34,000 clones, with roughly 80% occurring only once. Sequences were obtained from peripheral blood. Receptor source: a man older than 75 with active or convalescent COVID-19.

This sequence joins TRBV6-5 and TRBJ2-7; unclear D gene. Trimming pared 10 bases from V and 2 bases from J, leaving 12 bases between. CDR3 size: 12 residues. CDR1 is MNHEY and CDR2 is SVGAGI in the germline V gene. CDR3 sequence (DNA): TGTGCCACACGGAGTTCTACCTACGAGCAGTACTTC. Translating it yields CATRSSTYEQYF.

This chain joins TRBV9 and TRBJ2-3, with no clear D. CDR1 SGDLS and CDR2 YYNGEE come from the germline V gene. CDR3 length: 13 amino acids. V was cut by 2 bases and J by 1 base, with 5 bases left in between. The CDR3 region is CASSVQGTDTQYF. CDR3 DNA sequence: TGTGCCAGCAGCGTGCAGGGCACAGATACGCAGTATTTT.

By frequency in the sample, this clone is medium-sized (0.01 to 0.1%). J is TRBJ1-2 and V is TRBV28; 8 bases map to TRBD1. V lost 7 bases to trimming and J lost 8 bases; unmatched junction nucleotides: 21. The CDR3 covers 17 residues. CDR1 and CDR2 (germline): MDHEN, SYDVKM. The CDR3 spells CASTFRAVLRAGGGYTF. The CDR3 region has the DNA TGTGCCAGCACTTTCCGCGCAGTCCTCCGCGCAGGGGGCGGCTACACCTTC.

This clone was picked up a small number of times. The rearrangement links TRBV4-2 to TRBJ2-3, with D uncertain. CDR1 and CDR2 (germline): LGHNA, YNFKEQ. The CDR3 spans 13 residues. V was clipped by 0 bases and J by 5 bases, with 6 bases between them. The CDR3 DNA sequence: TGTGCCAGCAGCCAAGATCTCGGAGATACGCAGTATTTT. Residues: CASSQDLGDTQYF.

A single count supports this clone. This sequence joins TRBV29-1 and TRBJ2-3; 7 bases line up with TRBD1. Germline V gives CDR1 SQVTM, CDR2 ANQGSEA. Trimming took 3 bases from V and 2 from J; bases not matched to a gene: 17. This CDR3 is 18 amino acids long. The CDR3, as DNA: TGCAGCGTTGACCGCCTGGCACAGGGGACGGGGACCACAGATACGCAGTATTTT. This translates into CSVDRLAQGTGTTDTQYF.

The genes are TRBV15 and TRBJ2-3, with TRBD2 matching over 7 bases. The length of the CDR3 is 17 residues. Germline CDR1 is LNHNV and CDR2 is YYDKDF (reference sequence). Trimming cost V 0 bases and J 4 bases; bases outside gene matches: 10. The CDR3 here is CATSRELQRGVADTQYF. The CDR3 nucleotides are TGTGCCACCAGCAGAGAACTCCAGCGGGGAGTCGCAGATACGCAGTATTTT.

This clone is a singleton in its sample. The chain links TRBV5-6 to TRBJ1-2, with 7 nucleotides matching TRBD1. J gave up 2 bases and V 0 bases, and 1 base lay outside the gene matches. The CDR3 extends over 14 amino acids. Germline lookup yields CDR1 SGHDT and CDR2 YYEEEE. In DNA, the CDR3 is TGTGCCAGCAGCTTGGACAGGGGAAACTATGGCTACACCTTC. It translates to CASSLDRGNYGYTF.

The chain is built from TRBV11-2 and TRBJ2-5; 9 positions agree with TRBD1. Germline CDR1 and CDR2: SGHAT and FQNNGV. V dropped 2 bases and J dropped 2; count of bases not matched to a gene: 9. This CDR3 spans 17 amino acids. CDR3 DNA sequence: TGTGCCAGCAGCTTATTACCCGACAGGGGGTTTCAAGAGACCCAGTACTTC. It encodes CASSLLPDRGFQETQYF.

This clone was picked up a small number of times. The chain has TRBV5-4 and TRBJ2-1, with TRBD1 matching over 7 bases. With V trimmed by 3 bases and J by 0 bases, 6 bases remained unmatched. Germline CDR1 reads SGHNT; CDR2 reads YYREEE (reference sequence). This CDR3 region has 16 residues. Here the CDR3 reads CASSWDRFSSYNEQFF. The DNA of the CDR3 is TGTGCCAGCAGCTGGGACAGATTTAGCTCCTACAATGAGCAGTTCTTC.

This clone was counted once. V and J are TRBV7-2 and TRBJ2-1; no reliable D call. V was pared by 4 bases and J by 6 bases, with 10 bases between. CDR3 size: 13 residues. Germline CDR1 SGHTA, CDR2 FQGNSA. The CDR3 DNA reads TGTGCCAGCAGCTCACCGACTGTCAATGAGCAGTTCTTC. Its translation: CASSSPTVNEQFF.

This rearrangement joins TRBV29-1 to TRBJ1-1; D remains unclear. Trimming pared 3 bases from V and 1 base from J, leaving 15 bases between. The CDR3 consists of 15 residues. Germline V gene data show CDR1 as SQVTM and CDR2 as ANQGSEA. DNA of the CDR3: TGCAGCGTTGACCTTGGGGAGCGTCAGAACACTGAAGCTTTCTTT. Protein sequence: CSVDLGERQNTEAFF.

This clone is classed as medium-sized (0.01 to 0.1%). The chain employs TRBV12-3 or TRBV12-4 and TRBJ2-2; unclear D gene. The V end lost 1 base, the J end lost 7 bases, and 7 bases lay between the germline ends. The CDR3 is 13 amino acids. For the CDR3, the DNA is TGTGCCAGCAGTTTAGGATTAGACGGGGAGCTGTTTTTT. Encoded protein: CASSLGLDGELFF.

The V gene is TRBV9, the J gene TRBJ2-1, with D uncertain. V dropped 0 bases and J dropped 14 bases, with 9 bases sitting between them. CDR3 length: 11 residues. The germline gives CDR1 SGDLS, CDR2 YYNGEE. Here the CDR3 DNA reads TGTGCCAGCAGCGTAGGGGCAGCCAAGTTCTTC. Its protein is CASSVGAAKFF.

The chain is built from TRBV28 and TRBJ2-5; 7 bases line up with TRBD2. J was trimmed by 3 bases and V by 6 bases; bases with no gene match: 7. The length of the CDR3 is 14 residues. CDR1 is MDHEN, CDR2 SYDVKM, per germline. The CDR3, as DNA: TGTGCCAGCAGCCCCGGGACTAAGGAAGAGACCCAGTACTTC. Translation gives CASSPGTKEETQYF.

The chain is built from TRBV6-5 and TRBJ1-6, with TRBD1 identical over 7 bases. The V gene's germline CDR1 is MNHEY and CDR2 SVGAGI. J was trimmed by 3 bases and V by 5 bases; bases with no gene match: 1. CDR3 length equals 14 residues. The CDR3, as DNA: TGTGCCAGCAGTAGGACAGGCTATAATTCACCCCTCCACTTT. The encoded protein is CASSRTGYNSPLHF.